Below are 16 T cell receptor beta chains sequenced from a single sample in a study of OX40 agonist ivuxolimab in advanced cancers. Some clones are missing from TCRdb's copy, which holds only in-frame ones; the method was immunoSEQ multiplex PCR. The sample shows 99,000 or so clones, around 80% of them seen only once. Sample: CD4+ or CD8+ T cells sorted from blood, taken in a trial of the OX40 agonist ivuxolimab. All receptors derive from an adult with an advanced solid tumor such as melanoma, head and neck, liver or kidney cancer.

The J gene is TRBJ2-3, the V gene TRBV4-1, with TRBD2 matching over 10 bases. Germline CDR1 reads MGHRA; CDR2 reads YSYEKL. Trimming removed 0 bases from V and 6 bases from J; junction bases left unmatched: 3. The CDR3 length is 15 residues. CDR3 amino acids: CASSQEAGGRDTQYF. The DNA for the CDR3 is TGCGCCAGCAGCCAAGAAGCGGGAGGGAGGGATACGCAGTATTTT.

The J gene is TRBJ1-1, the V gene TRBV21-1; the DNA was not used to check the table's D call, TRBD1. TRBV21-1 is described as a pseudogene. This CDR3 is built from 13 residues. The CDR3 reads CASRSQGNTEAFF. CDR3 sequence (DNA): TGTGCCAGCAGAAGCCAGGGGAACACTGAAGCTTTCTTT.

The chain is built from TRBV19 and TRBJ2-1, with D perhaps assigned TRBD1 or TRBD2 (5 bases each). The CDR3 is made up of 18 amino acids. Per germline, CDR1 LNHDA and CDR2 SQIVND (reference sequence). V was pared by 3 bases and J by 1 base, with 19 bases between. CDR3 sequence (DNA): TGTGCCAGTAGTATGCCCGCCGGGACGATCGGATCCTACAATGAGCAGTTCTTC. The encoded protein is CASSMPAGTIGSYNEQFF.

The chain joins TRBV5-4 to TRBJ1-2; 7 bases map to TRBD1. The length of the CDR3 is 15 residues. V dropped 3 bases and J dropped 4; count of bases not matched to a gene: 9. The germline V gene encodes CDR1 SGHNT and CDR2 YYREEE (reference sequence). The CDR3 loop reads CASSSIDRAGYGYTF. The DNA for the CDR3 is TGTGCCAGCAGCTCTATCGACAGGGCTGGCTATGGCTACACCTTC. The entire variable domain, with the rest obtained from reference TRBV5-4 and TRBJ1-2, is as follows: ETGVTQSPTHLIKTRGQQVTLRCSSQSGHNTVSWYQQALGQGPQFIFQYYREEENGRGNFPPRFSGLQFPNYSSELNVNALELDDSALYLCASSSIDRAGYGYTFGSGTRLTVV.

The V call is TRBV5-1, the J call TRBJ2-3; 11 positions agree with TRBD2. Germline lookup yields CDR1 SGHRS and CDR2 YFSETQ. This CDR3 is 16 amino acids long. V shed 0 bases and J 4 bases; nucleotides not matched to a gene: 4. The CDR3 region is CASSLDTSGGSDTQYF. The CDR3 coding sequence is TGCGCCAGCAGCTTGGATACTAGCGGGGGATCAGATACGCAGTATTTT. Variable domain in full (rest from reference TRBV5-1 and TRBJ2-3): KAGVTQTPRYLIKTRGQQVTLSCSPISGHRSVSWYQQTPGQGLQFLFEYFSETQRNKGNFPGRFSGRQFSNSRSEMNVSTLELGDSALYLCASSLDTSGGSDTQYFGPGTRLTVL.

The chain links TRBV14 to TRBJ2-1, with D perhaps matching TRBD2 (5 bases). The CDR3 extends over 14 amino acids. Looked up from germline, CDR1 is SGHDN and CDR2 is FVKESK. The V end lost 3 bases, the J end lost 3 bases, and 9 bases lay between the germline ends. For the CDR3, the DNA is TGTGCCAGCAGCCAGCTAGCTAGCTACAATGAGCAGTTCTTC. It yields the protein CASSQLASYNEQFF. Combining the CDR3 with reference TRBV14 and TRBJ2-1 gives the whole variable domain EAGVTQFPSHSVIEKGQTVTLRCDPISGHDNLYWYRRVMGKEIKFLLHFVKESKQDESGMPNNRFLAERTGGTYSTLKVQPAELEDSGVYFCASSQLASYNEQFFGPGTRLTVL.

The chain couples TRBV2 to TRBJ2-5; D call uncertain. The last part of the DNA fits TRBJ2-7 better; the J call may be wrong. The length of the CDR3 is 15 residues. Germline assignment: CDR1 SNHLY and CDR2 FYNNEI. The chain's CDR3 is CASSDSFPVSYEQYF. The CDR3 bases are TGTGCCAGCAGTGATTCATTCCCAGTATCCTACGAGCAGTACTTC.

The V gene is TRBV9, the J gene TRBJ2-2; the D is unclear. V shed 3 bases and J shed 6 bases, with 9 bases lying between them. Per the germline V gene, CDR1 is SGDLS and CDR2 is YYNGEE. CDR3 length: 13 residues. The CDR3 DNA reads TGTGCCAGCAGCGCAGACCCCTCCGGGGAGCTGTTTTTT. This sequence encodes CASSADPSGELFF.

The J gene is TRBJ1-2, the V gene TRBV19, with 7 bases that match TRBD1. Trimming removed 3 bases from V and 5 bases from J; junction bases left unmatched: 9. Germline-derived CDR1 and CDR2 are LNHDA and SQIVND (reference sequence). The CDR3 runs to 15 residues. CDR3 protein: CASSISLDRAYGYTF. In nucleotides, the CDR3 is TGTGCCAGTAGTATTTCCCTCGACAGGGCGTATGGCTACACCTTC. Based on the CDR3 plus reference TRBV19 and TRBJ1-2, the full variable domain is DGGITQSPKYLFRKEGQNVTLSCEQNLNHDAMYWYRQDPGQGLRLIYYSQIVNDFQKGDIAEGYSVSREKKESFPLTVTSAQKNPTAFYLCASSISLDRAYGYTFGSGTRLTVV.

The gene calls are TRBV7-9 and TRBJ1-2; 8 bases agree with TRBD1. Germline CDR1 and CDR2: SEHNR and FQNEAQ (reference sequence). Trimming removed 3 bases from V and 4 bases from J; junction bases left unmatched: 4. This CDR3 has 14 residues. In DNA form, the CDR3 reads TGTGCCAGCAGCTTGCAAGGACAGGGCTATGGCTACACCTTC. This translates into CASSLQGQGYGYTF.

This sequence joins TRBV7-8 and TRBJ1-6, with D uncertain. From germline, CDR1 is SGHVS and CDR2 FQNEAQ. This CDR3 is 16 amino acids long. V gave up 1 base and J gave up 5 bases, with 12 bases separating them. CDR3 sequence: CASSLVGARDNSPLHF. Here the CDR3 DNA reads TGTGCCAGCAGCTTAGTTGGAGCTCGGGATAATTCACCCCTCCACTTT.

This chain joins TRBV10-3 and TRBJ2-4, with D perhaps matching TRBD1 or TRBD2 (7 bases each). Trimming cost V 10 bases and J 6 bases, with 13 bases left between them. Looked up from germline, CDR1 is ENHRY and CDR2 is SYGVKD. The CDR3 runs to 12 residues. For the CDR3, the DNA is TGTGCCACGCAGGGGGGGGGAAACATTCAGTACTTC. Translated: CATQGGGNIQYF.

This chain links TRBV7-2 with TRBJ2-1, with D possibly being TRBD2 (6 bases). V lost 5 bases to trimming and J lost 1 base, with 12 bases between them. CDR1 is SGHTA and CDR2 is FQGNSA in the germline V gene. The length of the CDR3 is 15 residues. The CDR3 sequence is CASSRDFSSYNEQFF. The DNA for the CDR3 is TGTGCCAGCAGCCGGGACTTTTCTTCCTACAATGAGCAGTTCTTC.

The chain couples TRBV7-9 to TRBJ1-1; D is undetermined. Trimming removed 1 base at V and 1 base at J, with 13 bases between. Looked up from germline, CDR1 is SEHNR and CDR2 is FQNEAQ (reference sequence). The CDR3 runs to 16 residues. CDR3 coding DNA: TGTGCCAGCAGCTTAGAAGGGAGCCAAGGGAACACTGAAGCTTTCTTT. It encodes CASSLEGSQGNTEAFF.

This chain links TRBV6-4 with TRBJ1-4; D is undetermined. This CDR3 contains 13 residues. V lost 4 bases and J 8 bases, leaving 11 bases between the germline ends. Germline V gene sequence: CDR1 MRHNA, CDR2 SNTAGT. CDR3 DNA sequence: TGTGCCAGCAGTGCGGACCTAGGGGAAAAACTGTTTTTT. Protein product: CASSADLGEKLFF.

V usage is TRBV4-3 and J usage is TRBJ2-3, with 8 bases aligning to TRBD2. The CDR3 covers 17 residues. Germline V CDR1 and CDR2: LGHNA, YSLEER. The junction had 10 bases not matched to a gene; V was cut back by 3 bases and J by 2 bases. CDR3 sequence reads: CASSHQLSGGVTDTQYF. As DNA, the CDR3 is TGCGCCAGCAGCCATCAACTCAGCGGGGGAGTCACAGATACGCAGTATTTT.